Listed here is a single TCR beta chain. TCRdb processed the 5' RACE reads anew with MiXCR; each CDR3 protein has one entry. This sample has several thousand distinct CDR3 sequences, with about three quarters found just once. CDR3 length: 15 residues. Germline values: CDR1 SGHVS, CDR2 FNYEAQ. V was pared by 1 base and J by 0 bases, with 7 bases between. Cells sorted as Tregs were CD4+, CD25+ and CD127-/low. The V call is TRBV7-6, the J call TRBJ1-3; D is possibly TRBD1 (5 bases). This receptor was identified in a female donor with breast cancer. Material: tumor-infiltrating Tregs sorted from the breast tumor. CDR3 region: CASSLGGGSGNTIYF. In DNA form, the CDR3 reads TGTGCCAGCAGCTTAGGCGGGGGCTCTGGAAACACCATATATTTT.